This TCR beta chain was retrieved from a study of T cell repertoires in cytomegalovirus infection. Study outcomes and limitations: Summed frequency of shared TCR beta families picked out CMV carriers who also had the relevant HLA.

TCRdb re-called the reads through MiXCR, storing one row per CDR3 protein. The data contain about 600,000 distinct CDR3 sequences, around 24% of them singletons. On this clonotype itself: The antigen is unknown.

Sequencing was carried out using CD8+ T cells from PBMCs. The sequence came from a human donor in good health (CMV status not recorded). Some clones in this sample may be carry-over from other donors' samples.

For the CDR3, the DNA is TGTGCCAGCAGTTACCCTAAACAGGGCGGTGGTGGCACCGGGGAGCTGTTTTTT. Protein: CASSYPKQGGGGTGELFF. The genes are TRBV6-5 and TRBJ2-2, with TRBD1 as a possible D gene (6 bases). In germline, CDR1 is MNHEY, CDR2 SVGAGI. The ends were cut back, 2 bases at V and 4 bases at J, with 20 bases in the middle. The CDR3 has 18 residues.